These 32 T cell receptor beta chains were sequenced from one sample in a study of shared clonotypes between healthy human individuals. The assay was immunoSEQ multiplex PCR, and TCRdb's table has in-frame clones only and misses some. The table lists about 2 million clones, about 95% of them singletons. Positively selected for CCR7, the CD45RO-negative cells used as naive CD8 cells excluded terminally differentiated effector memory CD45RA+ cells. The specimen sequenced was naive CD8+ T cells sorted from blood. These receptors were obtained from a man in his late teens or twenties in good health.

V is TRBV28 and J is TRBJ2-7, with D perhaps matching TRBD1 or TRBD2 (5 bases each). Germline CDR1 reads MDHEN; CDR2 reads SYDVKM. The CDR3 spans 15 residues. Trimming stripped 5 bases from V and 4 bases from J, with 18 bases between. Here the CDR3 reads CASSLQSTGGYEQYF. The DNA of the CDR3 is TGTGCCAGCAGTCTACAGAGTACTGGGGGTTACGAGCAGTACTTC.

CDR3 DNA sequence: TGTGCCAGCCAAGGACAGTTCTCCTACGAGCAGTACTTC. Protein: CASQGQFSYEQYF. The chain couples TRBV28 to TRBJ2-7; possibly TRBD1 for D (6 bases). Looked up from germline, CDR1 is MDHEN and CDR2 is SYDVKM. Deletions cut 8 bases from V and 0 bases from J, with 11 bases between. This CDR3 comprises 13 residues.

This clone appeared a single time. The chain has TRBV29-1 and TRBJ2-3, with 12 positions matching TRBD2. The CDR3 is 16 amino acids. Germline CDR1 reads SQVTM; CDR2 reads ANQGSEA. V dropped 3 bases and J dropped 3; count of bases not matched to a gene: 7. The CDR3 DNA reads TGCAGCGTTGACCCGGAGACTAGCGGGAGAACAGATACGCAGTATTTT. It codes for CSVDPETSGRTDTQYF.

The V call is TRBV29-1, the J call TRBJ1-1; D gene unclear. V was trimmed by 8 bases and J by 3 bases, leaving 13 bases between them. Germline CDR1 and CDR2: SQVTM and ANQGSEA. The CDR3 spans 12 residues. CDR3: CSTLTGDTEAFF. Written as DNA, the CDR3 is TGCAGCACTTTGACTGGGGACACTGAAGCTTTCTTT. The whole variable domain, remainder taken from reference TRBV29-1 and TRBJ1-1, is SAVISQKPSRDICQRGTSLTIQCQVDSQVTMMFWYRQQPGQSLTLIATANQGSEATYESGFVIDKFPISRPNLTFSTLTVSNMSPEDSSIYLCSTLTGDTEAFFGQGTRLTVV.

The chain joins TRBV15 to TRBJ2-3; D may be TRBD1 or TRBD2 (5 bases each). The CDR3 contains 13 residues. V lost 5 bases to trimming and J lost 5 bases, with 11 bases between them. Germline assignment: CDR1 LNHNV and CDR2 YYDKDF (reference sequence). In DNA, the CDR3 is TGTGCCACCAGCGGGGGATTCGTAGATACGCAGTATTTT. This encodes CATSGGFVDTQYF.

This chain connects TRBV4-3 to TRBJ2-4; no clear D. Germline V lookup: CDR1 LGHNA, CDR2 YSLEER. Trimming cost V 0 bases and J 6 bases, with 9 bases left between them. This CDR3 contains 14 residues. CDR3 sequence: CASSQDLYLNIQYF. The CDR3 region has the DNA TGCGCCAGCAGCCAAGACCTCTACCTAAACATTCAGTACTTC.

The chain carries TRBV10-1 and TRBJ2-7; D ambiguous. Deletions cut 5 bases from V and 4 bases from J, with 6 bases between. The CDR3 has 11 residues. Germline V gene lookup returns CDR1 WNHNN and CDR2 SYGVQD (reference sequence). The CDR3 DNA sequence: TGCGCCAGCAGTAACAATTACGAGCAGTACTTC. It yields the protein CASSNNYEQYF.

This chain connects TRBV5-1 to TRBJ1-1; D perhaps matches TRBD1 (5 bases). Germline V gives CDR1 SGHRS, CDR2 YFSETQ. The CDR3 length is 14 residues. V was shortened by 4 bases and J by 5 bases, with 15 bases between the two germline ends. CDR3 in amino acids: CASSPRPGGTEAFF. The CDR3 DNA reads as TGCGCCAGCAGCCCCCGGCCGGGGGGAACTGAAGCTTTCTTT.

The chain recombines TRBV30 with TRBJ2-7; D not certain. CDR3 length equals 13 residues. The V and J ends lost 5 bases and 3 bases respectively, with 14 bases between them. Germline-derived CDR1 and CDR2 are GTSNPN and SVGIG (reference sequence). Here the CDR3 reads CAWSGRTDYEQYF. The CDR3 bases are TGTGCCTGGTCCGGCAGGACGGACTACGAGCAGTACTTC.

The rearrangement links TRBV11-2 to TRBJ2-1; possible D gene TRBD1, 6 bases. This CDR3 region has 14 residues. Per the germline V gene, CDR1 is SGHAT and CDR2 is FQNNGV. V was trimmed by 1 base and J by 6 bases, leaving 10 bases between them. CDR3 protein: CASSLATGVNEQFF. CDR3 nucleotides: TGTGCCAGCAGCTTAGCGACAGGTGTCAATGAGCAGTTCTTC.

The chain uses TRBV7-9 and TRBJ1-3, with a weak D call TRBD1 (5 bases). V shed 8 bases and J shed 6 bases, with 23 bases lying between them. CDR3 length: 16 residues. Per germline, CDR1 SEHNR and CDR2 FQNEAQ (reference sequence). DNA of the CDR3: TGTGCCAGCGGGGGTAATAGCCAGCCTCTGGTAAACACCATATATTTT. Its protein product is CASGGNSQPLVNTIYF.

Regarding this clone: Other nucleotide sequences in the sample specify the same CDR3. The V gene is TRBV27, the J gene TRBJ1-2, with a weak D call TRBD1 (5 bases). This CDR3 spans 14 amino acids. V was shortened by 3 bases and J by 4 bases, with 12 bases between the two germline ends. CDR1 is MNHEY, CDR2 SMNVEV, per germline (reference sequence). The CDR3 reads CASSFGGSIYGYTF. The CDR3, as DNA: TGTGCCAGCAGTTTTGGGGGTTCGATCTATGGCTACACCTTC.

V and J are TRBV7-3 and TRBJ2-1; no firm D call. V lost 5 bases and J lost 0, with 14 bases in between. Germline CDR1 reads SGHTA; CDR2 reads FQGTGA. This CDR3 contains 16 residues. Here the CDR3 DNA reads TGTGCCAGCAGCCTGCTGGGCCAAAGCTCCTACAATGAGCAGTTCTTC. Its translation is CASSLLGQSSYNEQFF.

The chain carries TRBV28 and TRBJ1-4, with TRBD1 matching 8 bases. The length of the CDR3 is 17 residues. CDR1 MDHEN and CDR2 SYDVKM come from the germline V gene. Trimming took 4 bases from V and 2 from J; bases not matched to a gene: 9. CDR3 bases: TGTGCCAGCAGTTCGCTCAGGGGGCTTCGTACTAATGAAAAACTGTTTTTT. Its protein is CASSSLRGLRTNEKLFF.

The chain carries TRBV7-2 and TRBJ2-5; a possible D gene is TRBD2 (6 bases). The CDR3 has 14 amino acids. V shed 1 base and J shed 5 bases, with 11 bases lying between them. Germline V gene data show CDR1 as SGHTA and CDR2 as FQGNSA. DNA for the CDR3: TGTGCCAGCAGCTTAGTCGGCGGGGACGAGACCCAGTACTTC. Translated, it gives CASSLVGGDETQYF.

This clone was picked up one time. The genes are TRBV5-8 and TRBJ2-1; D might be TRBD2 (5 bases). The CDR3 sequence is 15 residues long. V was cut by 0 bases and J by 1 base, with 8 bases left in between. From germline, CDR1 is SGHTS and CDR2 YDEGEE. DNA of the CDR3: TGTGCCAGCAGCTTGGAGTCGGGATCCTACAATGAGCAGTTCTTC. Translated, it gives CASSLESGSYNEQFF.

This chain connects TRBV6-1 to TRBJ2-5; 7 nucleotides line up with TRBD1. CDR1 is MNHNS and CDR2 is SASEGT in the germline V gene. Losses at the gene ends were 6 bases for V and 2 bases for J; bases not matched to a gene: 6. The CDR3 runs to 14 residues. CDR3 region: CASRDRSRQETQYF. CDR3 nucleotides: TGTGCCAGCAGGGACAGGAGCCGACAAGAGACCCAGTACTTC.

The J gene is TRBJ2-2, the V gene TRBV5-4; D is possibly TRBD2 (5 bases). CDR1 SGHNT and CDR2 YYREEE come from the germline V gene (reference sequence). This CDR3 is built from 15 residues. Trimming removed 2 bases at V and 4 bases at J, with 12 bases between. CDR3 in DNA: TGTGCCAGCAGCTTCCCGGGTGAGGGCACCGGGGAGCTGTTTTTT. Protein: CASSFPGEGTGELFF.

The chain carries TRBV20-1 and TRBJ1-1; D is unclear. CDR3 length equals 11 residues. The germline CDR1 and CDR2 sequences are DFQATT and SNEGSKA (reference sequence). The CDR3 loop reads CSDIVNTEAFF. The CDR3 bases are TGCAGCGATATAGTGAACACTGAAGCTTTCTTT.

The rearrangement links TRBV7-9 to TRBJ2-7; 12 nucleotides align to TRBD1. CDR3 size: 16 residues. Germline CDR1 reads SEHNR; CDR2 reads FQNEAQ (reference sequence). The junction had 11 bases not matched to a gene; V was cut back by 4 bases and J by 7 bases. CDR3 nucleotides: TGTGCCAGCAGCTCACTCCGGGACAGGGGGCCAGGAGAGCAGTACTTC. Translated, it gives CASSSLRDRGPGEQYF.

The chain couples TRBV7-9 to TRBJ1-6; D not certain. Trimming took 0 bases from V and 6 from J, leaving 12 bases between them. The germline gives CDR1 SEHNR, CDR2 FQNEAQ (reference sequence). The CDR3 contains 16 residues. The DNA of the CDR3 is TGTGCCAGCAGCTTAGCGCATTGGGTTGGTAATTCACCCCTCCACTTT. This translates into CASSLAHWVGNSPLHF.

J is TRBJ1-1 and V is TRBV14; 7 positions agree with TRBD1. The CDR3 runs 15 residues. Germline lookup yields CDR1 SGHDN and CDR2 FVKESK. Trimming cost V 1 base and J 5 bases; bases outside gene matches: 7. The DNA of the CDR3 is TGTGCCAGCAGCCAAGTGGAGGGGGCCTGGACTGAAGCTTTCTTT. It is translated as CASSQVEGAWTEAFF.

This clone showed up just once. The DNA for the CDR3 is TGTGCCAGCGGGTCCGGGACCTACGAGCAGTACTTC. It is translated as CASGSGTYEQYF. This chain joins TRBV7-9 and TRBJ2-7, with a weak D call TRBD2 (5 bases). CDR1 and CDR2 (germline): SEHNR, FQNEAQ (reference sequence). The CDR3 extends over 12 amino acids. With 8 bases removed from V and 2 bases from J, the gap between germline ends came to 10 bases.

V gene TRBV6-6 combines with J gene TRBJ1-2; the D gene is possibly TRBD1 (6 bases). This CDR3 is 12 amino acids long. CDR1 MNHNY and CDR2 SVGAGI come from the germline V gene (reference sequence). V lost 10 bases, J lost 4 bases, and 13 bases lay in between. The CDR3 DNA is TGTGCCATCTACAGGGAAACCTATGGCTACACCTTC. This translates into CAIYRETYGYTF.

This clone occurred once. The chain links TRBV4-1 to TRBJ2-3, with 8 bases lining up with TRBD2. The CDR3 totals 16 residues. Germline CDR1 is MGHRA and CDR2 is YSYEKL. The V and J ends lost 4 bases and 5 bases, in that order; junction bases with no gene match: 11. The CDR3 region has the DNA TGCGCCAGCAGCCTTTCTGCGGCGGGGGGTGGAGATACGCAGTATTTT. Amino acids: CASSLSAAGGGDTQYF.

This rearrangement joins TRBV6-6 to TRBJ2-7; TRBD1 is a possible D gene (6 bases). The germline gives CDR1 MNHNY, CDR2 SVGAGI (reference sequence). Trimming pared 1 base from V and 1 base from J, leaving 8 bases between. The CDR3 runs 14 residues. In DNA form, the CDR3 reads TGTGCCAGCAGTTACTGGGACAATTCCTACGAGCAGTACTTC. Protein: CASSYWDNSYEQYF.

The V gene is TRBV27, the J gene TRBJ2-7, with 7 bases aligning to TRBD1. The J segment lost 5 bases and the V segment lost 3 bases, leaving 7 bases of the junction unmatched. The CDR3 consists of 14 residues. Germline V gene lookup returns CDR1 MNHEY and CDR2 SMNVEV (reference sequence). CDR3 sequence reads: CASSFRGQGDEQYF. The CDR3, as DNA: TGTGCCAGCAGTTTTAGGGGGCAGGGGGACGAGCAGTACTTC.

This clone was seen only once. The chain joins TRBV6-1 to TRBJ2-7; D possibly corresponds to TRBD2 (7 bases). This CDR3 has 13 residues. The germline CDR1 and CDR2 sequences are MNHNS and SASEGT. The V end was cut by 7 bases, the J end by 2 bases, with 12 bases between. CDR3 loop: CASTGGQAYEQYF. In DNA form, the CDR3 reads TGTGCCAGCACGGGGGGACAAGCCTACGAGCAGTACTTC.

The V gene is TRBV11-2, the J gene TRBJ2-7; the match to TRBD2 covers 7 bases. Per the germline V gene, CDR1 is SGHAT and CDR2 is FQNNGV. After removal of 5 bases from V and 3 bases from J, the junction contained 13 bases not matched to a gene. CDR3 length equals 16 residues. The CDR3 spells CASSPPGLAVFYEQYF. The DNA of the CDR3 is TGTGCCAGCAGCCCCCCGGGGCTAGCGGTTTTCTACGAGCAGTACTTC.

The V call is TRBV7-6, the J call TRBJ2-2; D might be TRBD1 (6 bases). The CDR3 runs 12 residues. CDR1 SGHVS and CDR2 FNYEAQ come from the germline V gene. Trimming took off 1 base at V and 9 bases at J, with 6 bases between the two ends. The CDR3 protein is CASSLGDRELFF. The CDR3 DNA follows: TGTGCCAGCAGCTTAGGGGACAGGGAGCTGTTTTTT.

The CDR3 bases are TGTGCCAGCCGCGGGGCTAGCGGGGGGCGGGGAACCGGGGAGCTGTTTTTT. Amino acid sequence: CASRGASGGRGTGELFF. V is TRBV27 and J is TRBJ2-2; TRBD2 matches at 11 bases. V lost 8 bases and J lost 5; bases outside the gene matches: 13. Looked up from germline, CDR1 is MNHEY and CDR2 is SMNVEV (reference sequence). The CDR3 consists of 17 residues.

The chain carries TRBV2 and TRBJ1-5, with 9 positions matching TRBD1. The CDR3 loop spans 18 amino acids. Germline CDR1 SNHLY, CDR2 FYNNEI. Germline trimming cut 4 bases from V and 0 bases from J; bases unmatched to any gene: 10. CDR3 sequence (DNA): TGTGCCAGCAGTGGGGCCCCGACAGGGGGAGATAGCAATCAGCCCCAGCATTTT. As protein: CASSGAPTGGDSNQPQHF.